The next 15 T cell receptor beta chains were all read from a single sample in a study of vaccination and CD4 T cells after COVID-19. This sample's treatment: roughly nine-day PBMC culture with coronavirus spike peptide pools or control peptides (ViraFEST assay). CD4+ T cells that came from the unexposed donor were collected before the COVID-19 pandemic (2011-2018). Oncomine TCR Beta short-read sequencing was applied to DNA from cultured CD4+ T cells. TCRdb re-derived calls from the PCR reads in MiXCR, one entry per CDR3 protein. The table shows thousands of distinct CDR3 sequences, with around 48% occurring only once. Which antigens these TCRs recognize remains unknown. The specimen sequenced was CD4+ T cells from blood, cultured in vitro. The receptors stem from a human donor in good health.

The table lists this clonotype with a count of one. This chain uses TRBV6-2 or TRBV6-3 with TRBJ1-5, with D possibly matching TRBD1 (5 bases). Germline V gene sequence: CDR1 MNHEY, CDR2 SVGEGT. The CDR3 contains 16 residues. Trimming took off 5 bases at V and 5 bases at J, with 19 bases between the two ends. CDR3 DNA sequence: TGTGCCAGCAGTCCCAGGTTCGGGGCGGACTATCAGCCCCAGCATTTT. Its protein product is CASSPRFGADYQPQHF.

This clonotype was seen a few times. The CDR3 sequence: CASYEISLNTEAFF. In nucleotides, the CDR3 is TGTGCCAGCTACGAAATATCCTTGAACACTGAAGCTTTCTTT. The chain uses TRBV6-1 and TRBJ1-1; the D is unclear. The germline CDR1 and CDR2 sequences are MNHNS and SASEGT. Trimming left V 8 bases short and J 0 bases short, with 13 bases between. The CDR3 has 14 amino acids.

The CDR3 spells CSASPSGTGYGYTF. The CDR3 nucleotides are TGCAGTGCGTCACCCTCCGGGACAGGTTATGGCTACACCTTC. V is TRBV20-1 and J is TRBJ1-2; TRBD1 matches 8 bases. Germline lookup yields CDR1 DFQATT and CDR2 SNEGSKA (reference sequence). Trimming took 6 bases from V and 5 from J; bases not matched to a gene: 11. The CDR3 loop spans 14 amino acids.

The chain uses TRBV27 and TRBJ1-2; D possibly corresponds to TRBD1 (6 bases). This CDR3 region has 17 residues. Germline loops: CDR1 MNHEY, CDR2 SMNVEV (reference sequence). V was pared by 0 bases and J by 4 bases, with 18 bases between. CDR3 region: CASSLSPGRGKTYGYTF. CDR3 in DNA: TGTGCCAGCAGTTTATCCCCCGGGAGGGGGAAGACCTATGGCTACACCTTC.

This clonotype was detected a few times. The rearrangement uses TRBV2 and TRBJ1-2, with D perhaps TRBD1 (5 bases). In germline, CDR1 is SNHLY, CDR2 FYNNEI. The CDR3 runs to 14 residues. Trimming took 8 bases from V and 0 from J, leaving 13 bases between them. CDR3 in amino acids: CASGGRGANYGYTF. The CDR3 DNA reads TGTGCCAGCGGCGGGAGAGGGGCTAACTATGGCTACACCTTC.

Only a few counts were recorded for this clonotype. This chain links TRBV7-8 with TRBJ1-5; 8 nucleotides match TRBD1. This CDR3 has 16 amino acids. The V gene end was trimmed by 0 bases and the J gene end by 6 bases; junction bases not matched to a gene: 7. From germline, CDR1 is SGHVS and CDR2 FQNEAQ. In nucleotides, the CDR3 is TGTGCCAGCAGCTTAGCGCGGGGGCAGGGGGCTCAGCCCCAGCATTTT. This codes for CASSLARGQGAQPQHF.

This chain uses TRBV28 with TRBJ1-3; no firm D call. This CDR3 is 14 amino acids long. Germline V gene lookup returns CDR1 MDHEN and CDR2 SYDVKM. Trimming took off 3 bases at V and 3 bases at J, with 9 bases between the two ends. CDR3 sequence: CASSFSGGGNTIYF. The CDR3 DNA sequence: TGTGCCAGCAGTTTCTCCGGCGGTGGAAACACCATATATTTT. Full variable domain (rest looked up from reference TRBV28 and TRBJ1-3): DVKVTQSSRYLVKRTGEKVFLECVQDMDHENMFWYRQDPGLGLRLIYFSYDVKMKEKGDIPEGYSVSREKKERFSLILESASTNQTSMYLCASSFSGGGNTIYFGEGSWLTVV.

This clonotype has more than one count but fewer than ten. The chain is built from TRBV6-1 and TRBJ1-5; the D gene is possibly TRBD1 (6 bases). V gave up 2 bases and J gave up 6 bases, with 20 bases separating them. Germline CDR1 is MNHNS and CDR2 is SASEGT. This CDR3 has 17 residues. CDR3 in amino acids: CASSERGWGTGVQPQHF. The CDR3 DNA sequence: TGTGCCAGCAGTGAAAGGGGGTGGGGGACGGGTGTTCAGCCCCAGCATTTT.

This chain connects TRBV7-9 to TRBJ1-3; D is undetermined. Germline CDR1 is SEHNR and CDR2 is FQNEAQ (reference sequence). V lost 0 bases and J lost 0, with 3 bases in between. The CDR3 runs 14 residues. The CDR3 protein is CASSLAGSGNTIYF. The CDR3 DNA is TGTGCCAGCAGCTTAGCGGGCTCTGGAAACACCATATATTTT.

By share, this clonotype ranks as medium-sized. J is TRBJ2-3 and V is TRBV27; D is tentatively TRBD1 or TRBD2 (5 bases each). The germline V and J ends were trimmed by 5 bases and 2 bases, with 14 bases remaining between them. Germline loops: CDR1 MNHEY, CDR2 SMNVEV (reference sequence). This CDR3 contains 15 residues. In DNA, the CDR3 is TGTGCCAGCAGTCCCCGGGACGCAACCACAGATACGCAGTATTTT. Translation: CASSPRDATTDTQYF.

The chain links TRBV6-2 or TRBV6-3 to TRBJ2-3; TRBD1 or TRBD2 may be the D gene (6 bases each). The CDR3 sequence is 19 residues long. The V end was cut by 0 bases, the J end by 2 bases, with 21 bases between. The germline CDR1 and CDR2 sequences are MNHEY and SVGEGT. The CDR3 region is CASSYSIKRGTPNTDTQYF. In DNA form, the CDR3 reads TGTGCCAGCAGTTACTCGATTAAACGCGGGACACCCAACACAGATACGCAGTATTTT.

The chain combines TRBV2 with TRBJ1-1; D call uncertain. CDR1 is SNHLY, CDR2 FYNNEI, per germline. V was clipped by 3 bases and J by 5 bases, with 16 bases between them. The CDR3 runs to 15 residues. For the CDR3, the DNA is TGTGCCAGCAGTGAGACTGGTGGATTCCCGACTGAAGCTTTCTTT. This sequence encodes CASSETGGFPTEAFF.

Here the CDR3 reads CASSSTRQNTEAFF. The CDR3 DNA reads as TGTGCCAGCAGCTCAACGCGGCAGAACACTGAAGCTTTCTTT. The chain employs TRBV7-9 and TRBJ1-1; D is undetermined. Per the germline V gene, CDR1 is SEHNR and CDR2 is FQNEAQ (reference sequence). The CDR3 covers 14 residues. The V and J ends lost 4 bases and 1 base respectively, with 10 bases between them.

V is TRBV12-3 or TRBV12-4 and J is TRBJ2-2; 8 bases fit TRBD2. Unmatched junction bases numbered 7, after V lost 3 bases and J lost 4 bases. The CDR3 spans 16 residues. DNA for the CDR3: TGTGCCAGCAGTTTGAAAGCGGGGGCGGCCACCGGGGAGCTGTTTTTT. Protein product: CASSLKAGAATGELFF.

V is TRBV6-1 and J is TRBJ1-1; 10 positions match TRBD1. Germline trimming cut 6 bases from V and 5 bases from J; bases unmatched to any gene: 6. This CDR3 has 14 amino acids. The V gene's germline CDR1 is MNHNS and CDR2 SASEGT. CDR3 in DNA: TGTGCCAGCAGGCCCTCGGACAGGGGGACTGAAGCTTTCTTT. This gives the protein CASRPSDRGTEAFF.